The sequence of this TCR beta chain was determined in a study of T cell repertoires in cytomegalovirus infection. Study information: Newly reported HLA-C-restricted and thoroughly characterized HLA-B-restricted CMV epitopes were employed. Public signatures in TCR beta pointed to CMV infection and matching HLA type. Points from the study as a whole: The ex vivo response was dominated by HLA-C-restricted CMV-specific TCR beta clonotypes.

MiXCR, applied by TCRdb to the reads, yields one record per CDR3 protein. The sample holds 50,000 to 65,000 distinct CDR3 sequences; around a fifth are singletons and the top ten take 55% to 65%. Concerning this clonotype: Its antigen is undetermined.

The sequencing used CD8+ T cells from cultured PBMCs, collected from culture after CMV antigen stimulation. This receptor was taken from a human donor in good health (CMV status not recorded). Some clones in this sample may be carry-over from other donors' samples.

The CDR3 coding sequence is TGTGCCAGCAGTTCCCGGGACACCCGGCGGGGGTCCTACGAGCAGTACTTC. It specifies CASSSRDTRRGSYEQYF. The rearrangement joins TRBV12-3 or TRBV12-4 to TRBJ2-7; a weak D match, TRBD2 (7 bases). The CDR3 is made up of 17 amino acids. V dropped 4 bases and J dropped 1 base, with 20 bases sitting between them.